The following is a T cell receptor (beta chain) sequence with its context. Study processing details: Amplifying reference gene primers gave estimates of nucleated cell counts. The method was immunoSEQ multiplex PCR; TCRdb's version includes in-frame clones alone and lacks a portion of them. That table furnishes V, J and clone size, whereas the DNA furnished D and trimming. There are around 250,000 clones in the sample; roughly nine tenths occur only once, and 5.5% to 8% lies in the top ten. Germline trimming cut 5 bases from V and 7 bases from J; bases unmatched to any gene: 14. In germline, CDR1 is SGHNT, CDR2 YENEEA. The CDR3 loop spans 17 amino acids. This sample stems from a study of blood T cell repertoires in COVID-19. The overall study: COVID-19 samples, acute and convalescent, were from the United States, Italy and Spain. The analysed material was cDNA or gDNA that came from T cells, B-cell-depleted T cells, or PBMCs.

This receptor was taken from a man between 60 and 75 years old with acute or convalescent COVID-19. The genes are TRBV11-3 and TRBJ1-6; 7 positions match TRBD1. The sequenced sample consisted of peripheral blood. The CDR3 bases are TGTGCCAGCAGCAACGAGCTTAGGACAGGAGAGAATTCACCCCTCCACTTT. Translated: CASSNELRTGENSPLHF.